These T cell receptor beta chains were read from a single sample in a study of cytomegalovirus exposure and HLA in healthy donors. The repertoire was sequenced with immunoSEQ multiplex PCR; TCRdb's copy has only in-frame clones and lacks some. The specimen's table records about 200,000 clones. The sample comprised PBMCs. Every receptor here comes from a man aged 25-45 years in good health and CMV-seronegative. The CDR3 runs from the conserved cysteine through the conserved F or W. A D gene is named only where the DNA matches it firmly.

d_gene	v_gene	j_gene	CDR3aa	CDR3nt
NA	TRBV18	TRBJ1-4	CASSPLASSTNEKLFF	TGTGCCAGCTCACCCCTAGCCAGCTCAACTAATGAAAAACTGTTTTTT
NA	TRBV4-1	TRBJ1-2	CASSQGGVGASNYGYTF	TGCGCCAGCAGCCAAGGAGGTGTCGGCGCCTCTAACTATGGCTACACCTTC
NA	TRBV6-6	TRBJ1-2	CASSYLYGGYTF	TGTGCCAGCAGTTACCTATATGGTGGCTACACCTTC
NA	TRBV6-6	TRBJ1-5	CASSSNSNQPQHF	TGTGCCAGCAGTTCAAACAGTAATCAGCCCCAGCATTTT
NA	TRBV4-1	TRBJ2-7	CASSQAGQGAQYF	TGCGCCAGCAGCCAAGCTGGTCAAGGGGCGCAGTACTTC
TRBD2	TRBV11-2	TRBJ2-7	CASSQTGTSGDYEQYF	TGTGCCAGCAGCCAAACCGGGACTAGCGGGGATTACGAGCAGTACTTC
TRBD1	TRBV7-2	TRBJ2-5	CASSARQGTLRETQYF	TGTGCCAGCAGCGCCAGACAGGGTACATTGCGGGAGACCCAGTACTTC
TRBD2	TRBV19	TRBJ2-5	CASSPLLAGETQYF	TGTGCCAGTAGCCCGTTACTAGCGGGAGAGACCCAGTACTTC
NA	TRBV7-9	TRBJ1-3	CASSLTGLSGNTIYF	TGTGCCAGCAGCTTAACAGGGCTCTCTGGAAACACCATATATTTT
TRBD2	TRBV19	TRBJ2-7	CASSITGTSGSYEQYF	TGTGCCAGTAGTATAACCGGGACTAGCGGATCCTACGAGCAGTACTTC
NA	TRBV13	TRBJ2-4	CASSPGGGLGKNIQYF	TGTGCCAGCAGCCCAGGAGGAGGGCTAGGCAAAAACATTCAGTACTTC
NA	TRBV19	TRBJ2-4	CASSFDSLGAKNIQYF	TGTGCCAGTAGTTTCGACAGCCTTGGGGCCAAAAACATTCAGTACTTC
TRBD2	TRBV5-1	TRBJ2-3	CASSLPVLAGVTDTQYF	TGCGCCAGCAGCTTGCCGGTCCTAGCGGGGGTCACAGATACGCAGTATTTT
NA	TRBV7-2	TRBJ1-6	CASSPGVEAYNSPLHF	TGTGCCAGCAGCCCTGGAGTTGAAGCTTATAATTCACCCCTCCACTTT